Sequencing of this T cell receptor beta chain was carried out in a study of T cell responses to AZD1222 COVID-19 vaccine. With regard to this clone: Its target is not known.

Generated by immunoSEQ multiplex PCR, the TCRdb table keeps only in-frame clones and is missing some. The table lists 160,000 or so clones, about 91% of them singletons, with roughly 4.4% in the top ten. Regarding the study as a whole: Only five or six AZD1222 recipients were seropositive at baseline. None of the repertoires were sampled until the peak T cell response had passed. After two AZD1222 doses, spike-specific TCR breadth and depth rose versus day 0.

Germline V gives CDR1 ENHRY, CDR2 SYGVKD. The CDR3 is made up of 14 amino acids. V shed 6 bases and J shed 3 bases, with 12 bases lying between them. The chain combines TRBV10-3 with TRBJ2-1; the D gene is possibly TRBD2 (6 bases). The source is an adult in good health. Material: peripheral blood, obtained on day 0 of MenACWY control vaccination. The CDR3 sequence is CAIRASGFYNEQFF. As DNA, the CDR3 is TGTGCCATCAGGGCCAGCGGGTTCTACAATGAGCAGTTCTTC.